This T cell receptor beta chain comes out of a study of tumor-infiltrating lymphocytes in oesophageal squamous cell carcinoma. This CDR3 has 15 residues. CDR1 SEHNR and CDR2 FQNEAQ come from the germline V gene (reference sequence). V lost 5 bases, J lost 3 bases, and 15 bases lay in between. From the reads, TCRdb called clonotypes with MiXCR, one entry per CDR3 protein. Of 9,500 to 12,000 distinct CDR3 sequences listed, 50% to 65% are singletons. This clonotype was obtained from a female donor with esophageal squamous cell carcinoma. The chain carries TRBV7-9 and TRBJ2-3; D may be TRBD1 (6 bases). The sequencing input was blood. The CDR3 DNA reads TGTGCCAGCAGCAAGCACAGGGACCGTACAGATACGCAGTATTTT. Translated, it gives CASSKHRDRTDTQYF.